This paragraph reports one T cell receptor (beta chain). The data were taken from a study of technical replicates of blood from a few donors. The V and J ends lost 3 bases and 4 bases, in that order; junction bases with no gene match: 11. CDR1 and CDR2 from the germline V gene are SGHRS and YFSETQ. This CDR3 spans 16 amino acids. The repertoire was sequenced with immunoSEQ multiplex PCR; TCRdb's copy has only in-frame clones and lacks some. The sample shows about 74,000 clones, roughly 94% of them seen only once. Input material: T cells isolated from PBMCs. The J gene is TRBJ2-3, the V gene TRBV5-1; 7 nucleotides line up with TRBD1. The clonotype was recovered from a human donor in good health. The DNA for the CDR3 is TGCGCCAGCAGCTCACAGGGGAAGGCTGTCCCAGATACGCAGTATTTT. Its translation: CASSSQGKAVPDTQYF. The entire variable domain, with the rest obtained from reference TRBV5-1 and TRBJ2-3, is as follows: KAGVTQTPRYLIKTRGQQVTLSCSPISGHRSVSWYQQTPGQGLQFLFEYFSETQRNKGNFPGRFSGRQFSNSRSEMNVSTLELGDSALYLCASSSQGKAVPDTQYFGPGTRLTVL.